This T cell receptor (beta chain) stems from a study of blood T cells in healthy people across ages. From germline, CDR1 is LGHNA and CDR2 YSLEER. This CDR3 has 14 residues. V lost 0 bases and J lost 4, with 8 bases in between. Together with a sample-barcoded 5' primer, a J-beta primer mix was included in a second PCR lasting about 6 to 11 cycles. TCRdb used MiXCR to reprocess the 5' RACE reads, holding one entry per CDR3 protein. The repertoire holds about 800,000 distinct CDR3 sequences, with roughly 25% as singletons. The same sample was also studied in work on T cells of mothers and their children.

The receptor comes from a boy between 10 and 17 years old in good health. Sequenced material: blood. This chain connects TRBV4-3 to TRBJ2-3; D might be TRBD2 (5 bases). The DNA for the CDR3 is TGCGCCAGCAGCCAAGATGTCGGGGCAGATACGCAGTATTTT. It specifies CASSQDVGADTQYF.